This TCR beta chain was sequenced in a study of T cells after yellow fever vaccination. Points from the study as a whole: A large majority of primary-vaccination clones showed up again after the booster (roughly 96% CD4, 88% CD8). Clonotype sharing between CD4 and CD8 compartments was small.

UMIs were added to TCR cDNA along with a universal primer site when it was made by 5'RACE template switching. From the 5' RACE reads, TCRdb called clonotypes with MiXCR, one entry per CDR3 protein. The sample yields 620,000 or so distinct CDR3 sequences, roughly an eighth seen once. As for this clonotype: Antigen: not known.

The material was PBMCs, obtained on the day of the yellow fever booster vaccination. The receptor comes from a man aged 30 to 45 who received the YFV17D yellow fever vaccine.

CDR3 loop: CASSKGAAGQEETQYF. CDR3 coding DNA: TGTGCCAGCAGCAAAGGCGCTGCGGGTCAGGAAGAGACCCAGTACTTC. The chain combines TRBV21-1 with TRBJ2-5; the table assigns TRBD1, which was not confirmed against the DNA. TRBV21-1 is designated a pseudogene. The CDR3 loop spans 16 amino acids.